This TCR beta chain derives from a study of shared clonotypes between healthy human individuals. The method was immunoSEQ multiplex PCR; TCRdb's version includes in-frame clones alone and lacks a portion of them. The repertoire holds about 770,000 clones, with 55% to 75% as singletons. Sequenced input: memory CD4+ T cells sorted from blood. Subset described: CD45RA-negative fraction. The origin of this receptor is a woman younger than 45 in good health.

The CDR3 spells CASSLAFGDYTF. The CDR3 coding sequence is TGCGCCAGCAGCTTGGCCTTTGGTGACTACACCTTC. The V and J genes are TRBV5-1 and TRBJ1-2; D remains unclear. The CDR3 runs 12 residues. Trimming left V 0 bases short and J 10 bases short, with 10 bases between. Germline V gene sequence: CDR1 SGHRS, CDR2 YFSETQ.